This paragraph covers one T cell receptor beta chain sequence. There are 16 residues in the CDR3. Germline V lookup: CDR1 SEHNR, CDR2 FQNEAQ (reference sequence). The ends were cut back, 4 bases at V and 0 bases at J, with 14 bases in the middle. The Susac syndrome patients fit the recently defined diagnostic criteria for definite or probable disease. The data originate from a study of CD8 T cells in Susac syndrome. Reverse transcription of about 0.45 to 1 ug RNA was carried out with random hexamers. TCRdb re-called the immunoSEQ multiplex PCR reads through MiXCR, storing one row per CDR3 protein. The profile covers some 200,000 distinct CDR3 sequences, with under 97% appearing a single time and approximately 0.1% taken by the ten largest.

The chain joins TRBV7-9 to TRBJ2-3; D possibly corresponds to TRBD1 (5 bases). This clonotype was sampled from a human donor with Susac syndrome. Source material: CD4+ T cells from PBMCs. The CDR3 DNA sequence: TGTGCCAGCAGCTCACAGGACCCGACAAGCACAGATACGCAGTATTTT. Translating gives CASSSQDPTSTDTQYF.